This TCR beta chain was recorded in a study of shared clonotypes between healthy human individuals. V lost 1 base and J lost 3, with 6 bases in between. CDR1 is SGHTA, CDR2 FQGNSA, per germline. This CDR3 contains 13 residues. Only in-frame clones appear in the TCRdb table, and some are missing; sequencing was by immunoSEQ multiplex PCR. The data show around 700,000 clones, 55% to 75% seen once. The sequence was obtained from a woman aged 25 to 39 in good health. This chain links TRBV7-2 with TRBJ1-1, with no clear D. Sequenced: memory CD4+ T cells sorted from blood. Subset indicated: CD45RA-negative fraction. The CDR3 bases are TGTGCCAGCAGCTTAGAGACTTACACTGAAGCTTTCTTT. It encodes CASSLETYTEAFF.